A single sample gave rise to the 17 T cell receptor beta chains below, sequenced in a study of blood T cell repertoires in COVID-19. Assay used: immunoSEQ multiplex PCR; TCRdb lists only in-frame clones, some missing. Of over 20,000 clones listed, roughly 80% were seen once; the top ten hold about 6.3%. Specimen: peripheral blood. These receptors were taken from a human donor in a cohort sampled during active COVID-19.

The rearrangement uses TRBV5-1 and TRBJ2-5, with 9 bases identical to TRBD2. This CDR3 contains 13 residues. Germline loops: CDR1 SGHRS, CDR2 YFSETQ. The trim removed 2 bases at V and 5 bases at J, leaving 1 base unmatched. The CDR3 here is CASSFLAGETQYF. The CDR3 DNA follows: TGCGCCAGCAGCTTCCTAGCGGGGGAGACCCAGTACTTC.

The V gene is TRBV5-4, the J gene TRBJ2-7; TRBD2 agrees at 8 bases. Germline-derived CDR1 and CDR2 are SGHNT and YYREEE (reference sequence). Trimming at V came to 4 bases and at J to 2 bases, leaving 11 bases not matched to a gene. This CDR3 is 16 amino acids long. CDR3 protein: CASSPSWAGGTYEQYF. Here the CDR3 DNA reads TGTGCCAGCAGCCCTTCCTGGGCGGGGGGTACCTACGAGCAGTACTTC.

The V call is TRBV5-1, the J call TRBJ1-2, with 9 bases identical to TRBD1. The V gene's germline CDR1 is SGHRS and CDR2 YFSETQ. The V gene end was trimmed by 1 base and the J gene end by 10 bases; junction bases not matched to a gene: 11. This CDR3 region has 15 residues. In DNA form, the CDR3 reads TGCGCCAGCAGCTTGCTAGGACAGGGGTTACAGTTCTACACCTTC. Amino acids: CASSLLGQGLQFYTF.

This chain joins TRBV18 and TRBJ2-6, with 7 nucleotides matching TRBD1. The V segment lost 3 bases and the J segment 3 bases; nucleotides outside the gene matches: 11. The CDR3 extends over 18 amino acids. Germline V gene lookup returns CDR1 KGHSH and CDR2 LQKENI. CDR3 DNA sequence: TGTGCCAGCTCACCTAACTCAATTACAGGGGATGGGGCCAACGTCCTGACTTTC. This encodes CASSPNSITGDGANVLTF. The full variable domain, with the rest looked up from reference TRBV18 and TRBJ2-6, is NAGVMQNPRHLVRRRGQEARLRCSPMKGHSHVYWYRQLPEEGLKFMVYLQKENIIDESGMPKERFSAEFPKEGPSILRIQQVVRGDSAAYFCASSPNSITGDGANVLTFGAGSRLTVL.

V and J are TRBV7-2 and TRBJ1-2; 7 nucleotides agree with TRBD1. The CDR3 loop spans 14 amino acids. Germline V CDR1 and CDR2: SGHTA, FQGNSA. The V and J ends lost 3 bases and 8 bases, in that order; junction bases with no gene match: 9. As DNA, the CDR3 is TGTGCCAGCAGCTTGGGACAGCCGGCAGAGGGCTACACCTTC. Translated, it gives CASSLGQPAEGYTF.

CDR3 DNA sequence: TGCGCCTGCACAGGGGATGGTCGCCCCACAGATACGCAGTATTTT. This translates into CACTGDGRPTDTQYF. This chain links TRBV5-1 with TRBJ2-3; 7 bases match TRBD1. CDR1 is SGHRS and CDR2 is YFSETQ in the germline V gene. The CDR3 runs 15 residues. The V and J ends lost 10 bases and 2 bases, in that order; junction bases with no gene match: 13.

The chain joins TRBV19 to TRBJ1-1, with D perhaps TRBD1 (5 bases). Trimming removed 7 bases at V and 7 bases at J, with 28 bases between. Germline V gene sequence: CDR1 LNHDA, CDR2 SQIVND (reference sequence). The CDR3 has 17 amino acids. CDR3 coding DNA: TGTGCCAGTACCACCCCCACCCCGACCCAGGGAAGGGGTGAAGCTTTCTTT. Translating it yields CASTTPTPTQGRGEAFF.

This clone was picked up a small number of times. This chain links TRBV2 with TRBJ2-7; tentatively, D is TRBD1 (6 bases). The CDR3 sequence is 14 residues long. V lost 7 bases and J lost 0, with 13 bases in between. Looked up from germline, CDR1 is SNHLY and CDR2 is FYNNEI. The CDR3 region has the DNA TGTGCCAGCATTGCGGACAGCAGCTCCTACGAGCAGTACTTC. It yields the protein CASIADSSSYEQYF.

The chain has TRBV5-1 and TRBJ2-2; 7 bases map to TRBD1. The length of the CDR3 is 15 residues. V was clipped by 2 bases and J by 4 bases; unmatched bases: 5. Germline CDR1 SGHRS, CDR2 YFSETQ. The CDR3 DNA reads TGCGCCAGCAGCTTCCCGGCAGGGGGCACCGGGGAGCTGTTTTTT. As protein: CASSFPAGGTGELFF.

J is TRBJ2-1 and V is TRBV6-6, with 8 bases fitting TRBD1. V was pared by 2 bases and J by 0 bases, with 3 bases of the junction left unmatched. This CDR3 region has 16 residues. The germline V gene encodes CDR1 MNHNY and CDR2 SVGAGI (reference sequence). CDR3 nucleotides: TGTGCCAGCAGTTACCGACAGGGGATCTCCTACAATGAGCAGTTCTTC. Translating gives CASSYRQGISYNEQFF.

J is TRBJ2-2 and V is TRBV4-2; 10 bases are shared with TRBD2. CDR1 and CDR2 from the germline V gene are LGHNA and YNFKEQ. This CDR3 is built from 18 residues. V was clipped by 5 bases and J by 5 bases; unmatched bases: 14. This chain's CDR3 is CASSSSTSGPRGTGELFF. The CDR3 nucleotides are TGTGCCAGCAGCTCCTCGACTAGCGGGCCTAGAGGTACCGGGGAGCTGTTTTTT.

This sequence joins TRBV28 and TRBJ2-3; D may be TRBD1 (6 bases). Trimming shortened V by 7 bases and J by 6 bases, and 23 bases separated the two germline ends. There are 16 residues in the CDR3. CDR1 is MDHEN, CDR2 SYDVKM, per germline. The CDR3 bases are TGTGCCAGCAATGGGACCCCGGGACACCGGAGGGATACGCAGTATTTT. As protein: CASNGTPGHRRDTQYF.

The V call is TRBV6-6, the J call TRBJ1-4, with 8 positions matching TRBD1. Trimming took 5 bases from V and 6 from J; bases not matched to a gene: 5. The CDR3 extends over 14 amino acids. The germline V gene has CDR1 MNHNY and CDR2 SVGAGI (reference sequence). The CDR3 protein is CASSHQGADEKLFF. The CDR3 region has the DNA TGTGCCAGCAGTCATCAGGGGGCAGATGAAAAACTGTTTTTT.

Comment on this clone: The junction departs from the called germline gene at one end, perhaps through a read error. V is TRBV11-3 and J is TRBJ2-1; D is unclear. From germline, CDR1 is SGHNT and CDR2 YENEEA. This CDR3 comprises 17 residues. The DNA of the CDR3 is TGTGCCAGCAGCCTAGAGACACTCCGTAGCTCCTACAATGAGCAGTTCTTC. Its protein is CASSLETLRSSYNEQFF.

This chain joins TRBV7-2 and TRBJ1-1, with D maybe TRBD1 (6 bases). CDR1 is SGHTA and CDR2 is FQGNSA in the germline V gene. V dropped 5 bases and J dropped 0 bases, with 16 bases sitting between them. The CDR3 contains 16 residues. CDR3 sequence reads: CASSRGGGQMNTEAFF. CDR3 bases: TGTGCCAGCAGCCGCGGTGGGGGACAAATGAACACTGAAGCTTTCTTT.

The gene calls are TRBV9 and TRBJ2-1, with TRBD1 identical over 7 bases. Germline CDR1 and CDR2: SGDLS and YYNGEE. The CDR3 runs 16 residues. The J segment lost 5 bases and the V segment lost 0 bases, leaving 8 bases of the junction unmatched. CDR3 residues: CASSVDPGTAHNEQFF. DNA for the CDR3: TGTGCCAGCAGCGTAGATCCCGGGACAGCCCACAATGAGCAGTTCTTC.

The rearrangement uses TRBV11-2 and TRBJ1-1; D might be TRBD1 (5 bases). The ends were cut back, 5 bases at V and 3 bases at J, with 10 bases in the middle. There are 13 residues in the CDR3. Germline-derived CDR1 and CDR2 are SGHAT and FQNNGV. The CDR3 coding sequence is TGTGCCAGCAGCGGCGGCAGGGACACTGAAGCTTTCTTT. Protein product: CASSGGRDTEAFF.